This TCR beta chain was captured by sequencing in a study of blood T cell repertoires in COVID-19. Study-wide background: Acute-phase and convalescent COVID-19 samples originated in the United States, Italy and Spain. PBMCs, B-cell-depleted T cells, or T cells provided the cDNA or gDNA that made up the material.

In the authors' methods: Scientists estimated how many nucleated cells there were by amplifying reference gene primers. The data were produced by immunoSEQ multiplex PCR, yet TCRdb's version contains in-frame clones alone and is incomplete. Clonal size and the V and J genes are those of that table, whereas D and trimming came from the DNA. The data contain some 220,000 clones, about 83% of them singletons. The germline CDR1 and CDR2 sequences are LNHNV and YYDKDF (reference sequence). This CDR3 has 12 amino acids. Between the trimmed V and J ends, which lost 3 bases and 10 bases, there was a span of 12 bases.

Specimen: peripheral blood. This sequence was found in a man aged 45 to 65 with acute or convalescent COVID-19. J is TRBJ2-5 and V is TRBV15; possibly TRBD2 for D (6 bases). CDR3 in DNA: TGTGCCACCAGCAGCGACGGGAGCGGCCAGTACTTC. Protein sequence: CATSSDGSGQYF.